This T cell receptor (beta chain) was sequenced during a study of metastatic and nonmetastatic thyroid tumors. General study findings and limits: The reported finding was significantly higher TCR beta diversity in malignant thyroid tumors relative to benign nodules, in blood and tumor.

Per germline, CDR1 MNHEY and CDR2 SVGEGT. CDR3 length equals 15 residues. J was trimmed by 0 bases and V by 4 bases; bases with no gene match: 0. TCRdb re-clonotyped the PCR reads via MiXCR. Here the sample spans tens of thousands of clones, about 4% being singletons. This clone was seen ten or more times. As yet, its antigen is unknown. Patients were all untreated before their thyroid surgery. The sequence derives from a female donor with papillary thyroid cancer or a benign thyroid nodule (not recorded which). Some clones in this sample may be carry-over from other donors' samples. J is TRBJ2-3 and V is TRBV6-2 or TRBV6-3, with 11 bases lining up with TRBD2. The sequenced material came from blood. DNA for the CDR3: TGTGCCAGCAGTTGGACTAGCGGGAGCACAGATACGCAGTATTTT. Residues: CASSWTSGSTDTQYF.